One and the same sample provided the 28 T cell receptor beta chains below, sequenced in a study. Using its own MiXCR run on the 5' RACE reads, TCRdb lists one record per CDR3 protein. The data hold tens of thousands of distinct CDR3 sequences, with roughly a quarter observed a single time. Sequencing was carried out using tumor-infiltrating naive CD4+ T cells sorted from the breast tumor. The subset was: naive CD4+ T cells, CD4+CD45RA+CD25-. These receptor sequences come from a female donor with breast cancer.

The V and J genes are TRBV12-3 or TRBV12-4 and TRBJ2-2, with D perhaps matching TRBD1 (6 bases). The CDR3 has 17 residues. V was pared by 6 bases and J by 7 bases, with 24 bases between. The DNA of the CDR3 is TGTGCCAGCAGCTCCGACAGGATGAAACGGAGTAGCGGGGAGCTGTTTTTT. Residues: CASSSDRMKRSSGELFF.

Concerning this clonotype: One end of the junction does not line up with germline, which may come from a read error. The chain is built from TRBV10-1 and TRBJ2-3; TRBD1 matches 7 bases. CDR3 length equals 13 residues. In germline, CDR1 is WNHNN, CDR2 SYGVQD (reference sequence). The CDR3 protein is CACSEWTGSTQYF. Here the CDR3 DNA reads TGCGCCTGCAGTGAATGGACAGGCAGTACGCAGTATTTT.

This chain connects TRBV5-1 to TRBJ2-6; no firm D call. CDR1 is SGHRS and CDR2 is YFSETQ in the germline V gene. The CDR3 sequence is 15 residues long. V was pared by 1 base and J by 0 bases, with 5 bases between. CDR3 loop: CASSLRDSGANVLTF. CDR3 nucleotides: TGCGCCAGCAGCTTGAGGGACTCTGGGGCCAACGTCCTGACTTTC.

This clonotype was observed a handful of times. The V and J genes are TRBV6-1 and TRBJ1-5, with 9 positions matching TRBD1. The V gene end was trimmed by 9 bases and the J gene end by 5 bases; junction bases not matched to a gene: 8. Germline V CDR1 and CDR2: MNHNS, SASEGT. There are 14 residues in the CDR3. The CDR3 sequence is CASWTGESYQPQHF. CDR3 bases: TGTGCCAGTTGGACAGGGGAGTCGTATCAGCCCCAGCATTTT.

This clonotype showed up just a few times. DNA for the CDR3: TGCGCCAGCAGCTCCCTACTAGCGGGTTTAACAAATGAGCAGTTCTTC. It specifies CASSSLLAGLTNEQFF. The V gene is TRBV5-1, the J gene TRBJ2-1; 9 bases map to TRBD2. This CDR3 region has 16 residues. Trimming at V came to 3 bases and at J to 7 bases, leaving 11 bases not matched to a gene. Germline loops: CDR1 SGHRS, CDR2 YFSETQ.

This clonotype was observed a single time. Here the CDR3 omits its conserved ending phenylalanine or tryptophan, so a read error is the likely source. The DNA is omitted, as the CDR3 cannot be located on it reliably, and the CDR3 follows TCRdb's listing. This CDR3 reads CASSKDQGASYL. The chain joins TRBV2 to TRBJ1-3; the table's D call TRBD1 went unverified against the DNA. Germline assignment: CDR1 SNHLY and CDR2 FYNNEI. Including both end residues, the CDR3 is 12 amino acids long.

This clonotype showed up many times. The rearrangement joins TRBV6-1 to TRBJ1-4; TRBD1 matches 9 bases. The V and J ends lost 2 bases and 6 bases, in that order; junction bases with no gene match: 4. Germline loops: CDR1 MNHNS, CDR2 SASEGT. The CDR3 is made up of 15 amino acids. Here the CDR3 reads CASSETGGRYEKLFF. The CDR3 DNA follows: TGTGCCAGCAGTGAAACAGGGGGCCGGTATGAAAAACTGTTTTTT.

Only one count was recorded for this clonotype. The V gene is TRBV19, the J gene TRBJ1-1, with D perhaps matching TRBD1 (6 bases). Germline V CDR1 and CDR2: LNHDA, SQIVND (reference sequence). V gave up 7 bases and J gave up 4 bases, with 16 bases separating them. The CDR3 has 14 residues. The chain's CDR3 is CASKRDNVGTEAFF. DNA for the CDR3: TGTGCCAGTAAGCGGGACAACGTTGGCACTGAAGCTTTCTTT.

The chain employs TRBV3-1 and TRBJ1-6; D remains ambiguous. There are 14 residues in the CDR3. Trimming stripped 1 base from V and 7 bases from J, with 8 bases between. CDR1 and CDR2 (germline): LGHDT, YNNKEL (reference sequence). The CDR3 DNA sequence: TGTGCCAGCAGCCAAGGACTGATCAATTCACCCCTCCACTTT. This codes for CASSQGLINSPLHF.

At least ten counts were recorded for this clonotype. V and J are TRBV10-1 and TRBJ1-1; D is unclear. Germline loops: CDR1 WNHNN, CDR2 SYGVQD (reference sequence). The germline V and J ends were trimmed by 11 bases and 3 bases, with 10 bases remaining between them. The CDR3 extends over 11 amino acids. Here the CDR3 reads CAPKTHTEAFF. CDR3 coding DNA: TGCGCCCCCAAGACCCACACTGAAGCTTTCTTT.

V is TRBV5-5 and J is TRBJ1-5, with D unclear. Germline V gene lookup returns CDR1 SGHKS and CDR2 YYEKEE (reference sequence). The CDR3 runs to 16 residues. The ends were cut back, 2 bases at V and 5 bases at J, with 17 bases in the middle. This CDR3 is CASSFVGVGRHQPQHF. The CDR3 nucleotides read TGTGCCAGCAGCTTCGTCGGGGTGGGCCGACATCAGCCCCAGCATTTT.

In its sample, this clonotype was seen many times. The V and J genes are TRBV12-3 or TRBV12-4 and TRBJ2-7, with D possibly being TRBD2 (5 bases). With 3 bases removed from V and 2 bases from J, the gap between germline ends came to 11 bases. CDR3 length: 14 amino acids. CDR3: CASSFGSGTYEQYF. As DNA, the CDR3 is TGTGCCAGCAGTTTTGGAAGCGGAACCTACGAGCAGTACTTC.

This clonotype was seen many times. V usage is TRBV5-1 and J usage is TRBJ2-5, with D possibly being TRBD1 or TRBD2 (5 bases each). CDR3 size: 14 residues. V dropped 4 bases and J dropped 2 bases, with 12 bases sitting between them. CDR1 and CDR2 (germline): SGHRS, YFSETQ. CDR3 sequence: CASSPGWGQETQYF. CDR3 DNA: TGCGCCAGCAGCCCAGGCTGGGGGCAAGAGACCCAGTACTTC. Filled out from reference TRBV5-1 and TRBJ2-5, the complete variable domain reads KAGVTQTPRYLIKTRGQQVTLSCSPISGHRSVSWYQQTPGQGLQFLFEYFSETQRNKGNFPGRFSGRQFSNSRSEMNVSTLELGDSALYLCASSPGWGQETQYFGPGTRLLVL.

This clonotype was seen only a few times. The V call is TRBV9, the J call TRBJ2-7; 12 bases map to TRBD2. The CDR3 has 12 amino acids. Germline V gives CDR1 SGDLS, CDR2 YYNGEE. The V segment lost 3 bases and the J segment 9 bases; nucleotides outside the gene matches: 1. The CDR3 is CASSATSGGQYF. The CDR3 DNA is TGTGCCAGCAGCGCGACTAGCGGGGGGCAGTACTTC.

In its sample, this clonotype was seen a few times. The chain carries TRBV5-1 and TRBJ2-7; the D call may be TRBD1 or TRBD2 (5 bases each). CDR1 and CDR2 from the germline V gene are SGHRS and YFSETQ. Trimming stripped 4 bases from V and 3 bases from J, with 11 bases between. CDR3 length equals 13 residues. The CDR3 spells CASSPGAVYEQYF. The CDR3 DNA is TGCGCCAGCAGCCCCGGGGCAGTCTACGAGCAGTACTTC.

This clonotype showed up just a few times. The chain has TRBV9 and TRBJ1-1; 8 nucleotides align to TRBD1. Germline V CDR1 and CDR2: SGDLS, YYNGEE. The junction had 5 bases not matched to a gene; V was cut back by 4 bases and J by 3 bases. The CDR3 loop spans 14 amino acids. The CDR3 loop reads CASSFRGLDTEAFF. In DNA form, the CDR3 reads TGTGCCAGCAGCTTCAGGGGGCTGGACACTGAAGCTTTCTTT.

Comments on this clonotype: Germline and junction disagree at one end, which may indicate a read error. The genes are TRBV20-1 and TRBJ1-1, with a possible D match to TRBD1 (5 bases). The CDR3 covers 13 residues. The V gene's germline CDR1 is DFQATT and CDR2 SNEGSKA (reference sequence). CDR3 nucleotides: TGCAGTGCCAGAGGGACCATGAACACTGAAGCTTTCTTT. It yields the protein CSARGTMNTEAFF.

The chain uses TRBV20-1 and TRBJ1-5; a possible D gene is TRBD1 (6 bases). Trimming removed 7 bases from V and 2 bases from J, with 12 bases in between. The germline V gene encodes CDR1 DFQATT and CDR2 SNEGSKA (reference sequence). The CDR3 consists of 13 residues. The CDR3 region has the DNA TGCAGTGTCCCAGGGGATCGCAATCAGCCCCAGCATTTT. Translation: CSVPGDRNQPQHF.

This clonotype was seen more than once but under ten times. The chain is built from TRBV20-1 and TRBJ2-3; 10 bases agree with TRBD2. Germline trimming cut 5 bases from V and 4 bases from J; bases unmatched to any gene: 9. Germline lookup yields CDR1 DFQATT and CDR2 SNEGSKA (reference sequence). The CDR3 totals 15 residues. The CDR3 region is CSALPGTSDPDTQYF. The CDR3 region has the DNA TGCAGTGCTCTCCCCGGGACTAGCGACCCAGATACGCAGTATTTT.

V is TRBV20-1 and J is TRBJ2-3, with D tentatively TRBD1 (5 bases). The assigned J gene may be wrong: the sequence end matches TRBJ2-7 better. The CDR3 loop spans 12 amino acids. The germline gives CDR1 DFQATT, CDR2 SNEGSKA (reference sequence). CDR3 DNA sequence: TGCAGTGCTAGCAGGGCAACCTACGAGCAGTACTTC. It codes for CSASRATYEQYF.

This clonotype showed up just a few times. The V gene is TRBV12-3 or TRBV12-4, the J gene TRBJ1-2; D gene unclear. The CDR3 loop spans 13 amino acids. Deletions cut 3 bases from V and 3 bases from J, with 8 bases between. The CDR3 is CASSLREDYGYTF. Written as DNA, the CDR3 is TGTGCCAGCAGTTTGAGGGAGGACTATGGCTACACCTTC.

V usage is TRBV7-3 and J usage is TRBJ2-6; 8 bases line up with TRBD2. V trimming: 1 base; J trimming: 0 bases; junction bases outside the gene matches: 8. Per the germline V gene, CDR1 is SGHTA and CDR2 is FQGTGA. The CDR3 covers 19 residues. DNA of the CDR3: TGTGCCAGCAGCTTAAAAGGGAGGCTAGCGGGCTCTGGGGCCAACGTCCTGACTTTC. This codes for CASSLKGRLAGSGANVLTF.

In its sample, this clonotype is medium-sized. J is TRBJ2-5 and V is TRBV20-1, with 8 bases fitting TRBD2. Trimming at V came to 2 bases and at J to 5 bases, leaving 22 bases not matched to a gene. CDR3 size: 19 residues. Germline V gene lookup returns CDR1 DFQATT and CDR2 SNEGSKA (reference sequence). CDR3: CSARTSLGALREGRETQYF. The CDR3 nucleotides read TGCAGTGCTAGAACAAGCCTCGGGGCCTTACGGGAGGGCCGGGAGACCCAGTACTTC.

This chain links TRBV5-6 with TRBJ1-1, with D maybe TRBD1 (5 bases). The germline CDR1 and CDR2 sequences are SGHDT and YYEEEE. Trimming took 5 bases from V and 1 from J, leaving 12 bases between them. This CDR3 has 14 residues. The CDR3 nucleotides read TGTGCCAGCAGGCCTCGAGGGACGAACACTGAAGCTTTCTTT. As protein: CASRPRGTNTEAFF.

About this clonotype: A much larger clone is a single base away; this may be a read error. J is TRBJ1-2 and V is TRBV5-1; maybe TRBD1 (6 bases). Germline V gene data show CDR1 as SGHRS and CDR2 as YFSETQ. There are 15 residues in the CDR3. CDR3: CASSLAGAGGYDYTF. The CDR3, as DNA: TGCGCCAGCAGCTTGGCCGGGGCCGGGGGCTATGACTACACCTTC.

On this clonotype: The CDR3 does not close with the conserved phenylalanine or tryptophan, likely indicating a read error. The DNA is left out, because the CDR3 cannot be placed on it with certainty; the CDR3 is given as TCRdb lists it. This sequence joins TRBV20-1 and TRBJ2-2. The CDR3 spans 13 amino acids, including both terminal residues. Per germline, CDR1 DFQATT and CDR2 SNEGSKA (reference sequence). The CDR3 protein is CSARVPSTGELLV.

The table lists this clonotype with a few counts. V usage is TRBV5-1 and J usage is TRBJ2-2, with TRBD1 as a possible D gene (5 bases). Germline V CDR1 and CDR2: SGHRS, YFSETQ. This CDR3 has 13 residues. Trimming removed 4 bases at V and 4 bases at J, with 8 bases between. CDR3 residues: CASSQGGTGELFF. The CDR3 DNA is TGCGCCAGCAGCCAGGGCGGCACCGGGGAGCTGTTTTTT.

The chain employs TRBV5-1 and TRBJ2-7; 12 positions match TRBD1. The CDR3 consists of 14 residues. The germline gives CDR1 SGHRS, CDR2 YFSETQ. V lost 1 base, J lost 6 bases, and 2 bases stayed unmatched. CDR3 amino acids: CASSLPGQGAEQYF. CDR3 sequence (DNA): TGCGCCAGCAGCTTGCCGGGACAGGGGGCCGAGCAGTACTTC.